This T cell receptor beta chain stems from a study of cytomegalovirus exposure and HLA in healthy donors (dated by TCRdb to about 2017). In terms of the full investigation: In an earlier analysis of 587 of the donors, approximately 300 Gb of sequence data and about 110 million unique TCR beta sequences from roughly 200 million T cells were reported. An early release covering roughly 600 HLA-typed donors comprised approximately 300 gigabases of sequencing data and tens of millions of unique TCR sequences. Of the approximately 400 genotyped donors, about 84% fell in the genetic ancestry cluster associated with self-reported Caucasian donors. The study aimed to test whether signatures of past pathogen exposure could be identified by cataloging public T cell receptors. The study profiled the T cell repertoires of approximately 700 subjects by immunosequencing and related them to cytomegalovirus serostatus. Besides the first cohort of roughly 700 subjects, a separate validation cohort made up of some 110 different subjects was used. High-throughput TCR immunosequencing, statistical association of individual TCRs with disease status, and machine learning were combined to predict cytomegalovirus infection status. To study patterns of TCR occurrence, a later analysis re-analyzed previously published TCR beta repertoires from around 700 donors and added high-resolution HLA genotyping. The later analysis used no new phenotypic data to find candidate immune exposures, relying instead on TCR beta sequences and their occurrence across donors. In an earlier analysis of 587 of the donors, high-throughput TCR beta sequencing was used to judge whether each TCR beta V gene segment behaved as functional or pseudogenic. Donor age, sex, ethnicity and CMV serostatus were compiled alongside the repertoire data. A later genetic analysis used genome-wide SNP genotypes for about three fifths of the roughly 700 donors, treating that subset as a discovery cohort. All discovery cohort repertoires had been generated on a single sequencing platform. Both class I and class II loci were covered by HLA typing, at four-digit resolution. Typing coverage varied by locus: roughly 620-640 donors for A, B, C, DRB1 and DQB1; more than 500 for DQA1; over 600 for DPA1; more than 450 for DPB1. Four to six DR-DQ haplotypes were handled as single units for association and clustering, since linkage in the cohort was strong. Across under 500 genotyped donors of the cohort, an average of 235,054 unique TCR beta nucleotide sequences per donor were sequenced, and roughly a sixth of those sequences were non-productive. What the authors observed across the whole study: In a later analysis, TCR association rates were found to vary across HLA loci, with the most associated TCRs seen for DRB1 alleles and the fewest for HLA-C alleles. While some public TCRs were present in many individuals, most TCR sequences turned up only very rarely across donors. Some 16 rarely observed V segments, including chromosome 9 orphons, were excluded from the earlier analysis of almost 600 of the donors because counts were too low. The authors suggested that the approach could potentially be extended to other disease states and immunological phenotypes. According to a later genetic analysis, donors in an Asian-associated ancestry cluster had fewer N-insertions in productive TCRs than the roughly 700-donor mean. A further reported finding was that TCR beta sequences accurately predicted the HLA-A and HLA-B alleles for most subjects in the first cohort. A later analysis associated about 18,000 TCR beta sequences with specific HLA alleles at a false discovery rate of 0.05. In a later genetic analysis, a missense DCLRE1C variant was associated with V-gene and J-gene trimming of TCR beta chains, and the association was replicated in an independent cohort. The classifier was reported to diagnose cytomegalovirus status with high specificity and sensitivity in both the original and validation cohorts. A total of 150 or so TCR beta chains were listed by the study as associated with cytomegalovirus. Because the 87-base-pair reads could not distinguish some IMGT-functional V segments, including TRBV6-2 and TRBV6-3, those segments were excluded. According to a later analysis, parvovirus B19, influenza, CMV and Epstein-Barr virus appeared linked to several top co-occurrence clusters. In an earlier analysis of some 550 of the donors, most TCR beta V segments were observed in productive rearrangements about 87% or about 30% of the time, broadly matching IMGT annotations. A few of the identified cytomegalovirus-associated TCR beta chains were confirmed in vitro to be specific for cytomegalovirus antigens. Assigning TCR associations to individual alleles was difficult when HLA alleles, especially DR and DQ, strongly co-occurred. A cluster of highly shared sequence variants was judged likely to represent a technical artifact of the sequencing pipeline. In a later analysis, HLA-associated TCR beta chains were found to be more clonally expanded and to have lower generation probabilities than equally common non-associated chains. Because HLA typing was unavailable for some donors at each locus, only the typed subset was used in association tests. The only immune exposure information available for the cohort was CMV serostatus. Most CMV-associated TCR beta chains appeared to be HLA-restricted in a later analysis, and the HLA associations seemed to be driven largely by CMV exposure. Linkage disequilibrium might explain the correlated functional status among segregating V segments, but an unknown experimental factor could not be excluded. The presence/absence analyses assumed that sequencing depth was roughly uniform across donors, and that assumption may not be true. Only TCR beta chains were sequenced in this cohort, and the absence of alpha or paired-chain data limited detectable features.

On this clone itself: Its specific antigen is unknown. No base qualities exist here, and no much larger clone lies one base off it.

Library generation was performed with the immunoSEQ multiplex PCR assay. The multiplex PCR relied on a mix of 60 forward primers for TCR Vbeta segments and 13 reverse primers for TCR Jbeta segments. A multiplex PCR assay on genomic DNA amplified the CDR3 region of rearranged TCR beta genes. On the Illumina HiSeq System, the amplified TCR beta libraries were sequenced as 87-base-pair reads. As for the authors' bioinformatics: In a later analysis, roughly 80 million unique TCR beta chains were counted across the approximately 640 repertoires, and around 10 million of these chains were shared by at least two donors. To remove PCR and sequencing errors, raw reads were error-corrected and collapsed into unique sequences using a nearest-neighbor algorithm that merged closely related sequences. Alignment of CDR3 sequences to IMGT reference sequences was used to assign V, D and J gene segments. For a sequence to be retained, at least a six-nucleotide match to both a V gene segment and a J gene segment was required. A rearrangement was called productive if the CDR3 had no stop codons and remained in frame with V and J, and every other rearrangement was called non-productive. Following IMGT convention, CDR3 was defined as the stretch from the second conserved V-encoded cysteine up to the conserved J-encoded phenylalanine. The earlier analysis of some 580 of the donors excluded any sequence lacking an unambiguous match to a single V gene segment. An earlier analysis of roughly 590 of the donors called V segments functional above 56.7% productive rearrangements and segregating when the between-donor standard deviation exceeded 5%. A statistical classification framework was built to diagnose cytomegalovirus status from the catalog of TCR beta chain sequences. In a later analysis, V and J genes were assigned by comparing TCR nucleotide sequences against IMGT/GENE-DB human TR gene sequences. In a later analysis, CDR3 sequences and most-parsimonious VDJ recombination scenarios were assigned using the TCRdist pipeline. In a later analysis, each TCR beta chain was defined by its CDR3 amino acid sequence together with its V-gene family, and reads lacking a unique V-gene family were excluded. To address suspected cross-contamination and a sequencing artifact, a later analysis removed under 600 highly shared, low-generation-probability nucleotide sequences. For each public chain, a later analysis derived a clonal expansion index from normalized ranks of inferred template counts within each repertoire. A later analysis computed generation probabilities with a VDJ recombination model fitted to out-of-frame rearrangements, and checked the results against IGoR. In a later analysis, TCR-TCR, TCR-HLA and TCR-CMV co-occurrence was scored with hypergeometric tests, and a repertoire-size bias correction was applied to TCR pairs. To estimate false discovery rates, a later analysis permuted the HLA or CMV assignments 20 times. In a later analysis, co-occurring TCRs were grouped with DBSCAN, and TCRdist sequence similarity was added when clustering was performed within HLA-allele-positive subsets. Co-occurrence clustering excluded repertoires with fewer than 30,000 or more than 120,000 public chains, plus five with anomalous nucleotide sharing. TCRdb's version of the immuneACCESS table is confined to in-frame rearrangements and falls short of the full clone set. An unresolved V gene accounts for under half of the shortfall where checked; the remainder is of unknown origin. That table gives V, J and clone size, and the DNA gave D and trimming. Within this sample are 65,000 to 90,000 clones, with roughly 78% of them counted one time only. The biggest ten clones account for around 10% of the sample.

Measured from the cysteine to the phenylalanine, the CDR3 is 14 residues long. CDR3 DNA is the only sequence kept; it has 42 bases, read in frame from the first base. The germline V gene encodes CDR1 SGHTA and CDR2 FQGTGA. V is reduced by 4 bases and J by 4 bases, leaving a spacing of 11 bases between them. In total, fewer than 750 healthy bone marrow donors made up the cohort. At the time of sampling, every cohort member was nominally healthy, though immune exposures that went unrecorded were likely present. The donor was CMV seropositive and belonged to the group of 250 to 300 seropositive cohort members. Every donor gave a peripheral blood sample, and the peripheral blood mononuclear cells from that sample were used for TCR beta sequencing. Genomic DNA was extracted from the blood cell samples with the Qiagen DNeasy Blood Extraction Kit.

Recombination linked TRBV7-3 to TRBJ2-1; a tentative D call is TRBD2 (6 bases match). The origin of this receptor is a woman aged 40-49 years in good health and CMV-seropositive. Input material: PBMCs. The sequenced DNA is TGTGCCAGCAGCTCTGACGGGGGATACAATGAGCAGTTCTTC. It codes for CASSSDGGYNEQFF.